This is a list of T cell receptor beta chains from one sample in a study of cytomegalovirus exposure and HLA in healthy donors. Clones were read by immunoSEQ multiplex PCR, and TCRdb kept only the in-frame ones, dropping some. The sample includes around 150,000 clones, roughly 74% seen only once; the top ten take 4% to 5.5%. The sequenced sample was PBMCs. These receptors were collected from a male donor in good health and CMV-seronegative. Each CDR3 is given with its conserved first and last residue. Each record gives: clone size, V gene, D gene, J gene, CDR3 protein, CDR3 DNA. D genes are given only for firm matches. Clone size appears in some rows only: once, few, many, or a class for an expanded clone.

size: -
V: TRBV28
D: -
J: TRBJ1-5
CDR3: CASSLSSQPQHF
DNA: TGTGCCAGCAGTTTATCCTCCCAGCCCCAGCATTTT

size: -
V: TRBV15
D: -
J: TRBJ1-1
CDR3: CATSRDSGVAFF
DNA: TGTGCCACCAGCAGAGATTCGGGGGTGGCTTTCTTT

size: -
V: TRBV30
D: TRBD2
J: TRBJ2-3
CDR3: CAWRGSGTSVTLDTQYF
DNA: TGTGCCTGGAGGGGATCCGGGACTAGCGTTACATTGGATACGCAGTATTTT

size: -
V: TRBV27
D: TRBD1
J: TRBJ2-1
CDR3: CATGQGNNEQFF
DNA: TGTGCCACCGGACAGGGGAACAATGAGCAGTTCTTC

size: once
V: TRBV7-9
D: -
J: TRBJ1-5
CDR3: CASSLQGEGQPQHF
DNA: TGTGCCAGCAGCTTGCAAGGGGAAGGACAGCCCCAGCATTTT

size: -
V: TRBV6-4
D: TRBD2
J: TRBJ2-3
CDR3: CASSASGSTDTQYF
DNA: TGTGCCAGCAGTGCTAGCGGGAGCACAGATACGCAGTATTTT

size: once
V: TRBV19
D: TRBD2
J: TRBJ2-1
CDR3: CASSTGGIYNEQFF
DNA: TGTGCCAGTAGTACGGGGGGTATTTACAATGAGCAGTTCTTC

size: -
V: TRBV5-8
D: TRBD2
J: TRBJ2-2
CDR3: CASSRGGRTGELFF
DNA: TGTGCCAGCAGCCGGGGGGGCCGGACCGGGGAGCTGTTTTTT

size: few
V: TRBV6-5
D: -
J: TRBJ2-7
CDR3: CASTKYYEQYF
DNA: TGTGCCAGCACCAAGTACTACGAGCAGTACTTC

size: -
V: TRBV6-5
D: -
J: TRBJ1-1
CDR3: CASSYLREGETEAFF
DNA: TGTGCCAGCAGTTACCTCAGGGAGGGGGAGACTGAAGCTTTCTTT

size: -
V: TRBV7-3
D: -
J: TRBJ1-1
CDR3: CASSPYLNTEAFF
DNA: TGTGCCAGCAGCCCCTACTTGAACACTGAAGCTTTCTTT

size: few
V: TRBV6-1
D: -
J: TRBJ2-3
CDR3: CASSVKRGWSTDTQYF
DNA: TGTGCCAGCAGTGTCAAGAGGGGGTGGAGCACAGATACGCAGTATTTT

size: few
V: TRBV5-1
D: TRBD1
J: TRBJ2-7
CDR3: CASSEGQGAYEQYF
DNA: TGCGCCAGCAGCGAGGGACAGGGCGCCTACGAGCAGTACTTC

size: -
V: TRBV5-5
D: -
J: TRBJ2-5
CDR3: CASSLAGGWETQYF
DNA: TGTGCCAGCAGCTTGGCAGGGGGGTGGGAGACCCAGTACTTC

size: -
V: TRBV2
D: -
J: TRBJ1-4
CDR3: CASSEARGYEKLFF
DNA: TGTGCCAGCAGTGAAGCTAGAGGTTATGAAAAACTGTTTTTT

size: -
V: TRBV6-5
D: TRBD1
J: TRBJ2-7
CDR3: CASSYLRTGAWEQYF
DNA: TGTGCCAGCAGTTACTTGCGGACAGGGGCCTGGGAGCAGTACTTC

size: -
V: TRBV6-5
D: -
J: TRBJ2-3
CDR3: CASSYRLGGDTQYF
DNA: TGTGCCAGCAGTTATAGATTAGGCGGCGATACGCAGTATTTT

size: -
V: TRBV6-1
D: TRBD1
J: TRBJ2-7
CDR3: CASAPGQAHSYEQYF
DNA: TGTGCCAGTGCACCGGGACAGGCCCACTCCTACGAGCAGTACTTC

size: few
V: TRBV4-2
D: -
J: TRBJ2-3
CDR3: CASSPSTGYDTDTQYF
DNA: TGTGCCAGCAGCCCGAGTACAGGGTATGACACAGATACGCAGTATTTT

size: -
V: TRBV7-2
D: -
J: TRBJ2-1
CDR3: CASSRRAQGEQFF
DNA: TGTGCCAGCAGCCGCCGGGCCCAGGGAGAGCAGTTCTTC

size: -
V: TRBV7-2
D: TRBD2
J: TRBJ2-5
CDR3: CASSWGTSGIPETQYF
DNA: TGTGCCAGCAGCTGGGGGACTAGCGGGATTCCAGAGACCCAGTACTTC

size: once
V: TRBV7-9
D: -
J: TRBJ1-1
CDR3: CASSTQVRDTEAFF
DNA: TGTGCCAGCAGCACACAGGTTAGGGACACTGAAGCTTTCTTT

size: few
V: TRBV7-9
D: TRBD1
J: TRBJ1-4
CDR3: CASSSTGVNEKLFF
DNA: TGTGCCAGCAGCTCGACAGGGGTTAATGAAAAACTGTTTTTT

size: once
V: TRBV30
D: -
J: TRBJ2-7
CDR3: CAWSLSYEQYF
DNA: TGTGCCTGGAGTTTATCCTACGAGCAGTACTTC

size: few
V: TRBV7-3
D: TRBD2
J: TRBJ2-7
CDR3: CASSPTSGGYEQYF
DNA: TGTGCCAGCAGCCCGACTAGCGGGGGCTACGAGCAGTACTTC

size: -
V: TRBV2
D: -
J: TRBJ2-5
CDR3: CARGTSQETQYF
DNA: TGTGCCAGAGGGACAAGCCAAGAGACCCAGTACTTC

size: -
V: TRBV7-6
D: TRBD2
J: TRBJ2-5
CDR3: CASSVAVAGPGTQYF
DNA: TGTGCCAGCAGCGTAGCTGTAGCGGGACCGGGGACCCAGTACTTC

size: -
V: TRBV6-6
D: TRBD2
J: TRBJ2-3
CDR3: CASSVGLATDTQYF
DNA: TGTGCCAGCAGTGTGGGACTAGCAACAGATACGCAGTATTTT

size: -
V: TRBV5-4
D: -
J: TRBJ2-5
CDR3: CASSLGQGLGETQYF
DNA: TGTGCCAGCAGCTTAGGTCAGGGCCTCGGGGAGACCCAGTACTTC

size: few
V: TRBV6-1
D: TRBD1
J: TRBJ1-6
CDR3: CASSEGTGGNSPLHF
DNA: TGTGCCAGCAGTGAAGGGACAGGGGGTAATTCACCCCTCCACTTT

size: -
V: TRBV5-3
D: -
J: TRBJ1-1
CDR3: CARNLTGFAEAFF
DNA: TGTGCCAGAAACCTAACAGGGTTTGCTGAAGCTTTCTTT

size: -
V: TRBV28
D: -
J: TRBJ1-2
CDR3: CASSFSGAGYGYTF
DNA: TGTGCCAGCAGTTTCTCTGGGGCCGGGTATGGCTACACCTTC

size: -
V: TRBV2
D: TRBD1
J: TRBJ1-5
CDR3: CASSSRTGQAQPQHF
DNA: TGTGCCAGCAGTTCCCGGACAGGTCAGGCCCAGCCCCAGCATTTT

size: -
V: TRBV5-1
D: -
J: TRBJ2-5
CDR3: CASRTGFQETQYF
DNA: TGCGCCAGCAGAACAGGCTTCCAAGAGACCCAGTACTTC

size: -
V: TRBV6-1
D: -
J: TRBJ1-3
CDR3: CASSETGAGNTIYF
DNA: TGTGCCAGCAGTGAGACAGGCGCTGGAAACACCATATATTTT

size: -
V: TRBV5-1
D: -
J: TRBJ2-3
CDR3: CASSLSSDTQYF
DNA: TGCGCCAGCAGCTTGTCATCAGATACGCAGTATTTT

size: -
V: TRBV7-2
D: TRBD2
J: TRBJ2-1
CDR3: CASSKTSGGYNEQFF
DNA: TGTGCCAGCAGCAAAACTAGCGGGGGCTACAATGAGCAGTTCTTC

size: -
V: TRBV6-1
D: TRBD1
J: TRBJ1-6
CDR3: CASSEGQTSSYNSPLHF
DNA: TGTGCCAGCAGTGAGGGACAGACTAGCTCCTATAATTCACCCCTCCACTTT

size: -
V: TRBV5-1
D: -
J: TRBJ2-2
CDR3: CASSSTRVGELFF
DNA: TGCGCCAGCAGCTCGACTAGAGTCGGGGAGCTGTTTTTT

size: once
V: TRBV5-1
D: -
J: TRBJ2-1
CDR3: CASSPTGSSYNEQFF
DNA: TGCGCCAGCAGCCCCACGGGTAGCTCCTACAATGAGCAGTTCTTC

size: -
V: TRBV6-5
D: TRBD1
J: TRBJ1-2
CDR3: CASNQGVSGGGGYTF
DNA: TGTGCCAGCAACCAGGGGGTTAGCGGGGGCGGGGGCTACACCTTC

size: -
V: TRBV19
D: TRBD1
J: TRBJ2-7
CDR3: CASGQGLPYEQYF
DNA: TGTGCCAGCGGACAGGGGCTGCCCTACGAGCAGTACTTC